In this sample, the clone carrying this T cell receptor (beta chain) turned up a few times. As yet, its antigen is unknown. V lost 0 bases, J lost 6 bases, and 8 bases lay in between. CDR1 and CDR2 from the germline V gene are GTSNPN and SVGIG (reference sequence). CDR3 length equals 12 residues. The entry originates in a study of beta chain features in type 1 diabetes. Across the whole study: Sorted cells from all samples, numbering about 98 million, were examined.

Findings of the study overall: The study notes PCR might favor shorter templates equally in patients and controls. There were fewer insertions and more deletions at the VDJ junctions of type 1 diabetes patients.

Expressed TCRB transcripts were sequenced after all isolated RNA was converted to cDNA. The method was immunoSEQ multiplex PCR; TCRdb's version includes in-frame clones alone and lacks a portion of them. Here the sample spans 680,000 or so clones, roughly 15% being singletons. It was via CD45RO/CCR7/CD25/CD127/CD95/CD27 that CD4+ naive, central memory, regulatory and stem cell-like memory cells were sorted. The receptor was isolated from a man between 18 and 35 years old in good health. The chain recombines TRBV30 with TRBJ1-2; TRBD1 is a possible D gene (5 bases). The sequenced sample consisted of naive CD4+ T cells from blood. CDR3 DNA sequence: TGTGCCTGGAGTGTAGGCAGGGATGGCTACACCTTC. Its protein product is CAWSVGRDGYTF.